This TCR beta chain was sequenced for a study of blood T cell repertoires in COVID-19. Across the study: Material from acute and convalescent COVID-19 was sourced from the United States, Italy and Spain.

The V and J ends lost 0 bases and 3 bases respectively, with 12 bases between them. CDR3 size: 15 residues. Germline V gene sequence: CDR1 SGHRS, CDR2 YFSETQ. The study drew participants aged roughly 18 to 95 years from some 23 US areas. As processed by the authors: Amplification with reference gene primers provided the estimates of nucleated cell counts. Assay: immunoSEQ multiplex PCR; the TCRdb copy retains only in-frame clones and omits some. From that table come the V and J calls and clone size; the DNA was used to work out D and trimming. Among around 300,000 clones listed, around nine tenths were seen once.

The genes are TRBV5-1 and TRBJ1-2; D unresolved. The TCR originated in a young woman who had recovered from COVID-19. The sample was PBMCs or T cells enriched from blood (not recorded which). The CDR3 sequence: CASSLEAGYDYGYTF. CDR3 DNA: TGCGCCAGCAGCTTGGAAGCGGGTTACGACTATGGCTACACCTTC.